This T cell receptor (beta chain) stems from a study of blood T cell repertoires in COVID-19. Study details: PBMCs, B-cell-depleted T cells, or T cells provided the cDNA or gDNA that made up the material.

Authors' methods: Amplification with reference gene primers provided the estimates of nucleated cell counts. TCRdb's copy holds only in-frame clones and misses some; the assay was immunoSEQ multiplex PCR. V and J calls and clone size are as listed in that table; D and trimming were resolved from the DNA. Of approximately 250,000 clones listed, approximately 84% are singletons. The CDR3 loop spans 15 amino acids. Losses at the gene ends were 4 bases for V and 2 bases for J; bases not matched to a gene: 9. Germline lookup yields CDR1 SGHRS and CDR2 YFSETQ. This receptor was obtained from a human donor in a cohort sampled during active COVID-19. This chain links TRBV5-1 with TRBJ2-7; TRBD1 matches at 7 bases. Sequencing was done on a sample of peripheral blood. This CDR3 is CASSTAPGQPYEQYF. The CDR3 DNA reads as TGCGCCAGCAGCACAGCACCGGGACAGCCCTACGAGCAGTACTTC. The complete variable domain, with remaining parts taken from reference TRBV5-1 and TRBJ2-7, reads KAGVTQTPRYLIKTRGQQVTLSCSPISGHRSVSWYQQTPGQGLQFLFEYFSETQRNKGNFPGRFSGRQFSNSRSEMNVSTLELGDSALYLCASSTAPGQPYEQYFGPGTRLTVT.